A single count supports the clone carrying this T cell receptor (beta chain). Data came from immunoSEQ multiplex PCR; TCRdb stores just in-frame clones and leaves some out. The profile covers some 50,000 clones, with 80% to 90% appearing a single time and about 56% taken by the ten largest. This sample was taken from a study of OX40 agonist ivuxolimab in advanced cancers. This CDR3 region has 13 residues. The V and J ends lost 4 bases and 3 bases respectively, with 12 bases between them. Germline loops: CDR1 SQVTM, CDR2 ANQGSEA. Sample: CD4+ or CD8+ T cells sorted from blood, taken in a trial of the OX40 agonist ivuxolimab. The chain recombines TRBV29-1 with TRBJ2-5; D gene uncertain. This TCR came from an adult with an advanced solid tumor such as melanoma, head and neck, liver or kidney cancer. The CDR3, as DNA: TGCAGCGTTGGGCAGGTAACCGAAGAGACCCAGTACTTC. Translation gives CSVGQVTEETQYF.